Presented here are 32 T cell receptor beta chains from one specimen sequenced in a study of cytomegalovirus exposure and HLA in healthy donors. The study ran its PCR with 60 Vbeta and 13 Jbeta primers. The assay was immunoSEQ multiplex PCR, and TCRdb's table has in-frame clones only and misses some. The sample lists 75,000 to 85,000 clones, about 78% occurring once. The sample taken for sequencing was PBMCs. These receptors were collected from a male donor in good health and CMV-seronegative.

The chain is built from TRBV6-1 and TRBJ1-1, with D unresolved. The V end lost 4 bases, the J end lost 4 bases, and 19 bases lay between the germline ends. CDR3 length: 16 residues. CDR1 and CDR2 from the germline V gene are MNHNS and SASEGT. For the CDR3, the DNA is TGTGCCAGCAGTGGGTGGTTCTCGGGGAATCCCACTGAAGCTTTCTTT. Its protein is CASSGWFSGNPTEAFF.

The V call is TRBV6-5, the J call TRBJ2-2; 13 nucleotides line up with TRBD2. CDR3 length: 15 residues. Germline CDR1 and CDR2: MNHEY and SVGAGI. V gave up 7 bases and J gave up 6 bases; unmatched junction bases: 5. The CDR3: CASTPGLAGPGELFF. CDR3 bases: TGTGCCAGCACCCCGGGACTAGCGGGGCCCGGGGAGCTGTTTTTT.

The chain employs TRBV29-1 and TRBJ1-1, with 7 bases lining up with TRBD1. The V gene end was trimmed by 7 bases and the J gene end by 1 base; junction bases not matched to a gene: 6. The CDR3 contains 13 residues. Germline V gives CDR1 SQVTM, CDR2 ANQGSEA. The CDR3 DNA sequence: TGCAGCGGTACAGGGGTAGGGAACACTGAAGCTTTCTTT. Protein product: CSGTGVGNTEAFF.

The chain is built from TRBV11-2 and TRBJ1-6, with 7 bases that match TRBD1. CDR3 length: 14 amino acids. Per germline, CDR1 SGHAT and CDR2 FQNNGV. V shed 4 bases and J 10 bases; nucleotides not matched to a gene: 7. The CDR3 DNA reads TGTGCCAGCAGCTCCGACGACAGGGCCTCACCCCTCCACTTT. Translating gives CASSSDDRASPLHF. Full variable domain (remainder filled in from reference TRBV11-2 and TRBJ1-6): EAGVAQSPRYKIIEKRQSVAFWCNPISGHATLYWYQQILGQGPKLLIQFQNNGVVDDSQLPKDRFSAERLKGVDSTLKIQPAKLEDSAVYLCASSSDDRASPLHFGNGTRLTVT.

This chain uses TRBV4-2 with TRBJ2-3, with TRBD2 identical over 7 bases. The CDR3 is 16 amino acids. The J segment lost 2 bases and the V segment lost 1 base, leaving 6 bases of the junction unmatched. Germline V gene lookup returns CDR1 LGHNA and CDR2 YNFKEQ. The CDR3 spells CASSQGEGLTTDTQYF. For the CDR3, the DNA is TGTGCCAGCAGCCAAGGGGAGGGACTGACCACAGATACGCAGTATTTT.

The chain links TRBV7-9 to TRBJ1-1; TRBD1 matches 8 bases. CDR3 length: 14 residues. The V and J ends lost 5 bases and 5 bases, in that order; junction bases with no gene match: 7. CDR1 SEHNR and CDR2 FQNEAQ come from the germline V gene (reference sequence). Here the CDR3 DNA reads TGTGCCAGCAGCGCACCAGGGGGCCGAACTGAAGCTTTCTTT. This encodes CASSAPGGRTEAFF.

This chain joins TRBV5-1 and TRBJ1-3; no clear D. V lost 0 bases, J lost 1 base, and 8 bases lay in between. The CDR3 has 15 amino acids. CDR1 is SGHRS, CDR2 YFSETQ, per germline. The CDR3 spells CASSLDGLSGNTIYF. The CDR3 coding sequence is TGCGCCAGCAGCTTGGACGGGTTATCTGGAAACACCATATATTTT.

This clone was counted only a few times. The chain uses TRBV9 and TRBJ2-2; no clear D. Germline V CDR1 and CDR2: SGDLS, YYNGEE. Trimming shortened V by 0 bases and J by 7 bases, and 4 bases separated the two germline ends. The CDR3 is 12 amino acids. CDR3 residues: CASSVANGELFF. The CDR3 coding sequence is TGTGCCAGCAGCGTAGCAAACGGGGAGCTGTTTTTT.

This clone appeared once. This chain links TRBV27 with TRBJ2-5, with 14 bases identical to TRBD2. CDR3 length: 16 residues. V dropped 6 bases and J dropped 7; count of bases not matched to a gene: 10. The germline V gene encodes CDR1 MNHEY and CDR2 SMNVEV (reference sequence). CDR3 in DNA: TGTGCCAGCAGCTACGGACTAGCGGGGGGTGCTTGGACCCAGTACTTC. This translates into CASSYGLAGGAWTQYF.

The gene calls are TRBV7-9 and TRBJ2-7; D possibly corresponds to TRBD2 (5 bases). The CDR3 extends over 18 amino acids. The V end was cut by 0 bases, the J end by 2 bases, with 20 bases between. Germline CDR1 reads SEHNR; CDR2 reads FQNEAQ (reference sequence). For the CDR3, the DNA is TGTGCCAGCAGCTTAGCGAGAAAAACCCGGGATTCAACCTACGAGCAGTACTTC. Its protein is CASSLARKTRDSTYEQYF.

There are a few counts of this clone. The CDR3 region is CASGLVLGSAETYEQYF. The CDR3 DNA sequence: TGTGCTAGTGGTTTGGTACTAGGGTCGGCGGAGACCTACGAGCAGTACTTC. The chain is built from TRBV12-5 and TRBJ2-7, with a possible D match to TRBD2 (5 bases). The V gene's germline CDR1 is LGHNT and CDR2 FRNRAP. V lost 0 bases to trimming and J lost 2 bases, with 17 bases between them. The CDR3 contains 17 residues.

This clone was observed a few times. The chain carries TRBV18 and TRBJ2-3, with D unclear. Germline V CDR1 and CDR2: KGHSH, LQKENI. V was pared by 0 bases and J by 2 bases, with 15 bases between. The CDR3 loop spans 17 amino acids. The CDR3 is CASSPPLGRINTDTQYF. The DNA of the CDR3 is TGTGCCAGCTCACCACCTCTTGGCAGGATAAACACAGATACGCAGTATTTT.

The chain carries TRBV7-9 and TRBJ1-6, with 8 bases identical to TRBD1. The junction had 9 bases not matched to a gene; V was cut back by 7 bases and J by 7 bases. The CDR3 loop spans 15 amino acids. Per the germline V gene, CDR1 is SEHNR and CDR2 is FQNEAQ (reference sequence). CDR3 coding DNA: TGTGCCAGCACCCAAGGAACAGGGGGAAATTCACCCCTCCACTTT. It codes for CASTQGTGGNSPLHF.

In this sample, this clone turned up a few times. The gene calls are TRBV5-6 and TRBJ2-1; 10 bases fit TRBD1. This CDR3 spans 17 amino acids. V shed 0 bases, J shed 7 bases, and the junction held 10 bases outside the gene matches. Per germline, CDR1 SGHDT and CDR2 YYEEEE. For the CDR3, the DNA is TGTGCCAGCAGCTTGGGTGTGCTGGGACAGGGGTTGAATGAGCAGTTCTTC. It yields the protein CASSLGVLGQGLNEQFF.

J is TRBJ1-2 and V is TRBV4-1; weak D call: TRBD1 (6 bases). The germline gives CDR1 MGHRA, CDR2 YSYEKL. CDR3 length: 15 amino acids. Between the trimmed V and J ends, which lost 0 bases and 8 bases, there was a span of 16 bases. As DNA, the CDR3 is TGCGCCAGCAGCCAAGATTTGGGCTGGGGGGGCGGCTACACCTTC. This translates into CASSQDLGWGGGYTF.

The rearrangement links TRBV9 to TRBJ2-3; 8 nucleotides match TRBD1. This CDR3 is built from 17 residues. Germline V gives CDR1 SGDLS, CDR2 YYNGEE. With V trimmed by 3 bases and J by 2 bases, 11 bases remained unmatched. The CDR3 spells CASSATGQEKHTDTQYF. The DNA for the CDR3 is TGTGCCAGCAGCGCTACGGGACAGGAGAAACACACAGATACGCAGTATTTT. The entire variable domain, with the rest obtained from reference TRBV9 and TRBJ2-3, is as follows: DSGVTQTPKHLITATGQRVTLRCSPRSGDLSVYWYQQSLDQGLQFLIQYYNGEERAKGNILERFSAQQFPDLHSELNLSSLELGDSALYFCASSATGQEKHTDTQYFGPGTRLTVL.

The chain couples TRBV5-1 to TRBJ2-1, with 9 nucleotides matching TRBD2. The V gene end was trimmed by 6 bases and the J gene end by 5 bases; junction bases not matched to a gene: 9. CDR1 SGHRS and CDR2 YFSETQ come from the germline V gene. The length of the CDR3 is 15 residues. The DNA of the CDR3 is TGCGCCAGCAACCGAGAAGCGGGGGGACACAATGAGCAGTTCTTC. Translated, it gives CASNREAGGHNEQFF.

In the case of this clone: One junction end disagrees with the germline gene, perhaps due to a read error. The CDR3 is CSSSFLAYPFRF. The CDR3 nucleotides are TGTTCCAGCAGCTTTTTAGCGTATCCTTTCCGCTTC. The rearrangement joins TRBV7-3 to TRBJ2-7; the D gene is possibly TRBD2 (5 bases). Germline V lookup: CDR1 SGHTA, CDR2 FQGTGA. This CDR3 contains 12 residues.

This chain joins TRBV10-3 and TRBJ1-3; the D is unclear. This CDR3 has 13 amino acids. Per the germline V gene, CDR1 is ENHRY and CDR2 is SYGVKD. Between the trimmed V and J ends, which lost 9 bases and 0 bases, there was a span of 9 bases. CDR3 coding DNA: TGTGCCATGGGCCAGAACTCTGGAAACACCATATATTTT. Translation gives CAMGQNSGNTIYF.

The chain carries TRBV7-6 and TRBJ2-3, with D uncertain. Looked up from germline, CDR1 is SGHVS and CDR2 is FNYEAQ. The CDR3 length is 14 residues. V lost 5 bases to trimming and J lost 7 bases, with 16 bases between them. In DNA form, the CDR3 reads TGTGCCAGCAGCCAAGCCGGGTCGAGGTATACGCAGTATTTT. This sequence encodes CASSQAGSRYTQYF.

The table lists this clone with a few counts. The V gene is TRBV4-1, the J gene TRBJ1-5, with a possible D match to TRBD1 (5 bases). Germline CDR1 and CDR2: MGHRA and YSYEKL. This CDR3 region has 18 residues. The V end lost 1 base, the J end lost 0 bases, and 16 bases lay between the germline ends. CDR3 DNA sequence: TGCGCCAGCAGCCAAGGCCCAGCCACAGGATTTAGCAATCAGCCCCAGCATTTT. It specifies CASSQGPATGFSNQPQHF.

The rearrangement links TRBV23-1 to TRBJ2-3, with D possibly being TRBD1 (5 bases). TRBV23-1 is an ORF for which the function is uncertain. Trimming left V 8 bases short and J 3 bases short, with 15 bases between. This CDR3 is 14 amino acids long. This chain's CDR3 is CASATQRGTDTQYF. The CDR3 DNA reads as TGCGCCAGCGCAACCCAAAGGGGTACAGATACGCAGTATTTT.

The chain is built from TRBV29-1 and TRBJ1-1, with a tentative D call TRBD1 (5 bases). Per germline, CDR1 SQVTM and CDR2 ANQGSEA. This CDR3 has 15 amino acids. V lost 5 bases to trimming and J lost 4 bases, with 20 bases between them. The DNA for the CDR3 is TGCAGCGTTCGGAACGGTAAGGTTCAGGGCACTGAAGCTTTCTTT. Its protein is CSVRNGKVQGTEAFF.

Note on this clone: Germline is not matched at one junction end, which may reflect a read error. The genes are TRBV7-2 and TRBJ1-2; D is uncertain. Germline assignment: CDR1 SGHTA and CDR2 FQGNSA. The CDR3 loop spans 14 amino acids. The CDR3 region has the DNA TGTGCCAGCAGCTTAGTTGTCTCTAACTATGGCTACCCCTTC. It encodes CASSLVVSNYGYPF.

V and J are TRBV5-6 and TRBJ1-4, with 8 bases aligning to TRBD1. This CDR3 contains 15 residues. J lost 7 bases, V lost 4 bases, and 9 bases had no gene match. Per the germline V gene, CDR1 is SGHDT and CDR2 is YYEEEE. As DNA, the CDR3 is TGTGCCAGCAGCGCGACGACAGGGGCTATTGAAAAACTGTTTTTT. Encoded protein: CASSATTGAIEKLFF. Looking up the rest from reference TRBV5-6 and TRBJ1-4 gives the full variable domain: DAGVTQSPTHLIKTRGQQVTLRCSPKSGHDTVSWYQQALGQGPQFIFQYYEEEERQRGNFPDRFSGHQFPNYSSELNVNALLLGDSALYLCASSATTGAIEKLFFGSGTQLSVL.

This chain connects TRBV5-6 to TRBJ2-3, with 7 bases that match TRBD1. The CDR3 loop spans 18 amino acids. The V gene end was trimmed by 3 bases and the J gene end by 0 bases; junction bases not matched to a gene: 13. Germline CDR1 is SGHDT and CDR2 is YYEEEE. Here the CDR3 DNA reads TGTGCCAGCAGCTCCACGGGACAGAGCTTTGCTAGCACAGATACGCAGTATTTT. Translation gives CASSSTGQSFASTDTQYF.

V usage is TRBV6-1 and J usage is TRBJ2-5; TRBD2 matches at 8 bases. The CDR3 totals 14 residues. The V and J ends lost 2 bases and 5 bases, in that order; junction bases with no gene match: 4. Germline lookup yields CDR1 MNHNS and CDR2 SASEGT. DNA for the CDR3: TGTGCCAGCAGTGAAAGCGGGAGAGGTGAGACCCAGTACTTC. This gives the protein CASSESGRGETQYF.

This clone was observed a few times. CDR3 bases: TGTGCCTCCACCCCCGGGGGCTCTGGAAACACCATATATTTT. Translated, it gives CASTPGGSGNTIYF. The chain recombines TRBV28 with TRBJ1-3; D perhaps matches TRBD1 (5 bases). Germline lookup yields CDR1 MDHEN and CDR2 SYDVKM. The CDR3 consists of 14 residues. The V end was cut by 11 bases, the J end by 0 bases, with 14 bases between.

The chain couples TRBV5-1 to TRBJ2-5; possible D gene TRBD2, 5 bases. The CDR3 runs 14 residues. Between the trimmed V and J ends, which lost 4 bases and 3 bases, there was a span of 13 bases. Germline V gene lookup returns CDR1 SGHRS and CDR2 YFSETQ. CDR3 region: CASSPTRVEETQYF. DNA for the CDR3: TGCGCCAGCAGCCCTACGAGGGTTGAAGAGACCCAGTACTTC.

The rearrangement joins TRBV6-4 to TRBJ2-3; 11 nucleotides align to TRBD2. The germline gives CDR1 MRHNA, CDR2 SNTAGT. V gave up 4 bases and J gave up 1 base; unmatched junction bases: 4. This CDR3 is 16 amino acids long. CDR3 protein: CASSASGGFGTDTQYF. The CDR3 DNA reads as TGTGCCAGCAGTGCTAGCGGGGGGTTCGGCACAGATACGCAGTATTTT.

The chain links TRBV10-2 to TRBJ2-1, with TRBD1 identical over 9 bases. There are 16 residues in the CDR3. The trim removed 2 bases at V and 8 bases at J, leaving 10 bases unmatched. Germline V gene sequence: CDR1 WSHSY, CDR2 SAAADI. The CDR3 DNA sequence: TGCGCCAGCAGTGAGCCACGGGACAGGGCGGGGGATGAGCAGTTCTTC. Translated, it gives CASSEPRDRAGDEQFF.

The J gene is TRBJ2-6, the V gene TRBV19, with unresolved D. V lost 4 bases and J 3 bases, leaving 7 bases between the germline ends. Germline-derived CDR1 and CDR2 are LNHDA and SQIVND (reference sequence). This CDR3 contains 14 residues. CDR3 amino acids: CASSTAVGANVLTF. For the CDR3, the DNA is TGTGCCAGTAGTACCGCAGTTGGGGCCAACGTCCTGACTTTC.